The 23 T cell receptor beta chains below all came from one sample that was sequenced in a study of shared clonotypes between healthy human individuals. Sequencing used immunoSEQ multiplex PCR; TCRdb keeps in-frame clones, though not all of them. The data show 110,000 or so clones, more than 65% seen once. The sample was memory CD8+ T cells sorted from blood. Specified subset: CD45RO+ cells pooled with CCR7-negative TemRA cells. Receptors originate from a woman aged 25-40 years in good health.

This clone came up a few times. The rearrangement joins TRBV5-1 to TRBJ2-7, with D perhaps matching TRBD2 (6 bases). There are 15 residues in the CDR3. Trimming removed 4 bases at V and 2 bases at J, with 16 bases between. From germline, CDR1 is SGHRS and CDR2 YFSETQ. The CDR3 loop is CASSPALGEAYEQYF. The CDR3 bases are TGCGCCAGCAGCCCGGCCCTGGGGGAGGCCTACGAGCAGTACTTC.

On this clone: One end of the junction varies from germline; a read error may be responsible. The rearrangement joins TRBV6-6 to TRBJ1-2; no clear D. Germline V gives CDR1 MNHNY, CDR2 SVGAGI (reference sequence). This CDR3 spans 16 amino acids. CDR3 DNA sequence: TGTGCCAGCACCGAACGGGTCACGGTGGGAAACTATGGCTACGCCTTC. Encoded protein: CASTERVTVGNYGYAF.

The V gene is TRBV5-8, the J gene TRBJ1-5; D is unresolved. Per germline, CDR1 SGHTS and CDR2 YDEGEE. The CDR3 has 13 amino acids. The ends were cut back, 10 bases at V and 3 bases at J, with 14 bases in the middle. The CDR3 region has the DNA TGTGCCCCCCCTACAACACCCAATCAGCCCCAGCATTTT. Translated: CAPPTTPNQPQHF.

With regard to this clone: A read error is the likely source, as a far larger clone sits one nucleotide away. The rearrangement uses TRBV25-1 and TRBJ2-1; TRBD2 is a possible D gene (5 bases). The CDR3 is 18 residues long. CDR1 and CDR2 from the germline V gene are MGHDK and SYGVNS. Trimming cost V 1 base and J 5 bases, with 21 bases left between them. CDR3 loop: CASSEWAERDELDNEQFF. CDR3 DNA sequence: TGTGCCAGCAGTGAATGGGCGGAGAGGGATGAACTCGACAATGAGCAGTTCTTC.

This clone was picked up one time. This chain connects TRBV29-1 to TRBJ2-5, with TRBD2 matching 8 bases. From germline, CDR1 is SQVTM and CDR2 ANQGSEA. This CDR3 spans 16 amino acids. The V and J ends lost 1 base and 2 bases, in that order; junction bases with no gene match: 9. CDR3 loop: CSVEGSVLADQETQYF. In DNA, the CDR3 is TGCAGCGTTGAAGGGTCAGTACTAGCGGATCAAGAGACCCAGTACTTC.

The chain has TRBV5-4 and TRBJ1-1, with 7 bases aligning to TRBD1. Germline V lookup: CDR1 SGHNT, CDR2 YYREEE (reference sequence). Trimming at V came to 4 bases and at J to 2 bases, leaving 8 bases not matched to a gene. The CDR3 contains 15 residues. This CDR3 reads CASSPNAGGNTEAFF. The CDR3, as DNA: TGTGCCAGCAGCCCGAATGCAGGGGGTAACACTGAAGCTTTCTTT.

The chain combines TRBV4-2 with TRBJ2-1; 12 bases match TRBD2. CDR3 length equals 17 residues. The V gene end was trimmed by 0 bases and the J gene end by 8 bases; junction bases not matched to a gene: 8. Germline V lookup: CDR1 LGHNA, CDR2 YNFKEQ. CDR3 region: CASSQETLAGGTYEQFF. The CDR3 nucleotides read TGTGCCAGCAGCCAAGAAACACTAGCGGGAGGTACTTATGAGCAGTTCTTC.

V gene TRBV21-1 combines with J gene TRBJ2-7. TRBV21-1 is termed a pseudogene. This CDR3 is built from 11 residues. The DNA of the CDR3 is TGTGCCAGCAGTGACTCCTACGAGCAGTACTTC. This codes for CASSDSYEQYF.

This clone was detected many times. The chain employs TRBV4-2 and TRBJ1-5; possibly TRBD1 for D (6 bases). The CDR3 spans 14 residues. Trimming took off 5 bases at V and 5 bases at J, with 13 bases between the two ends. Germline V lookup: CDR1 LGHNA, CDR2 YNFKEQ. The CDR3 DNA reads TGTGCCAGCAGCAGCGAGGGGGAACATCAGCCCCAGCATTTT. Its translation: CASSSEGEHQPQHF.

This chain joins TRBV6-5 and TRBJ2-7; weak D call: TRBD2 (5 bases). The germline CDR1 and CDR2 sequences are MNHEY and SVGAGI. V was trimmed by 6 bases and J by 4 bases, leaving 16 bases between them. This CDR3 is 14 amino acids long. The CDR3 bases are TGTGCCAGCAGCCTGGACTTAGACGCTTACGAGCAGTACTTC. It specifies CASSLDLDAYEQYF.

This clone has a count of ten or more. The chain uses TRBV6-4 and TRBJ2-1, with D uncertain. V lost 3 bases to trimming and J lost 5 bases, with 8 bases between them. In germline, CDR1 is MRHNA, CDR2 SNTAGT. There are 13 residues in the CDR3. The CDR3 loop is CASSEETHNEQFF. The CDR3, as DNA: TGTGCCAGCAGTGAGGAGACACACAATGAGCAGTTCTTC.

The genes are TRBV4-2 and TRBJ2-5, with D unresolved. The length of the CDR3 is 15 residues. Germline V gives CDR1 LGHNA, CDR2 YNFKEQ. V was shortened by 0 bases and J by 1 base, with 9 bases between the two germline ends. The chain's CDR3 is CASSQDRGSQETQYF. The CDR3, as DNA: TGTGCCAGCAGCCAAGATCGAGGCAGCCAAGAGACCCAGTACTTC.

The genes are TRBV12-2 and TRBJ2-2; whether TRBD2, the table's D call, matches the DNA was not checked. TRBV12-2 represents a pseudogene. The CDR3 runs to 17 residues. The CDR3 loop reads CASRFGLAGVCTGELFF. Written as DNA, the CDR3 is TGTGCAAGTCGCTTCGGACTAGCGGGAGTCTGCACCGGGGAGCTGTTTTTT.

CDR3 residues: CASSRLAGVVADTQYF. CDR3 nucleotides: TGTGCCAGCAGCCGACTAGCGGGAGTAGTTGCGGATACGCAGTATTTT. This chain joins TRBV7-9 and TRBJ2-3, with 12 bases that match TRBD2. The CDR3 is 16 amino acids. Germline V gives CDR1 SEHNR, CDR2 FQNEAQ (reference sequence). V trimming: 5 bases; J trimming: 6 bases; junction bases outside the gene matches: 9.

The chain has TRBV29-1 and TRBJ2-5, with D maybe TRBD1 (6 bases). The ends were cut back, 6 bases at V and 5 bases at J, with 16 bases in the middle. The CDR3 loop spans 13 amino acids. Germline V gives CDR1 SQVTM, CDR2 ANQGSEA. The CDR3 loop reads CSVDTGSVETQYF. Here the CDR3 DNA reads TGCAGCGTCGACACAGGGTCGGTGGAGACCCAGTACTTC.

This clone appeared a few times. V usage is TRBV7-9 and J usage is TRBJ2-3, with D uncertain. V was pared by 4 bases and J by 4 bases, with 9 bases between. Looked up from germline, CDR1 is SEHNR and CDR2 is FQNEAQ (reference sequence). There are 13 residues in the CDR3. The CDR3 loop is CASSSGWADTQYF. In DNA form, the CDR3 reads TGTGCCAGCAGCTCGGGTTGGGCAGATACGCAGTATTTT.

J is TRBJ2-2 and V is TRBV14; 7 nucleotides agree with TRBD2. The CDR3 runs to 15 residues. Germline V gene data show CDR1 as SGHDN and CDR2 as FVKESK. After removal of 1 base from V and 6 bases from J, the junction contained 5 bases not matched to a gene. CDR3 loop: CASSQVYRGAGELFF. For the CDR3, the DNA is TGTGCCAGCAGCCAAGTTTATCGGGGGGCCGGGGAGCTGTTTTTT.

The CDR3 coding sequence is TGTGCCAGCAGTGATGTCGCGCAGCCGACCGCTACGCAGTATTTT. It specifies CASSDVAQPTATQYF. The chain combines TRBV2 with TRBJ2-3; no clear D. This CDR3 has 15 amino acids. Trimming took off 3 bases at V and 8 bases at J, with 18 bases between the two ends. Germline V lookup: CDR1 SNHLY, CDR2 FYNNEI.

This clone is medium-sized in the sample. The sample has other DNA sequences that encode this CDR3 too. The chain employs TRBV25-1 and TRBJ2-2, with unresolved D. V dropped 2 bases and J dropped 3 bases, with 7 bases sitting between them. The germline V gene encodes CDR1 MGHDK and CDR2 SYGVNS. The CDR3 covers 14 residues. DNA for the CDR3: TGTGCCAGCAGTGAACCCCGGCACACCGGGGAGCTGTTTTTT. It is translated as CASSEPRHTGELFF.

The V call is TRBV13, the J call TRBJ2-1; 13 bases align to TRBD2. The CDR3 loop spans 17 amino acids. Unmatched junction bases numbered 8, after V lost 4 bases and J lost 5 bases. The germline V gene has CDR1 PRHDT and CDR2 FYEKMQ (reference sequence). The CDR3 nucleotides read TGTGCCAGCAGCTCCCCAGGACTAGCGGGGGAAGACAATGAGCAGTTCTTC. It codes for CASSSPGLAGEDNEQFF. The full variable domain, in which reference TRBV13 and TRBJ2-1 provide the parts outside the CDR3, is AAGVIQSPRHLIKEKRETATLKCYPIPRHDTVYWYQQGPGQDPQFLISFYEKMQSDKGSIPDRFSAQQFSDYHSELNMSSLELGDSALYFCASSSPGLAGEDNEQFFGPGTRLTVL.

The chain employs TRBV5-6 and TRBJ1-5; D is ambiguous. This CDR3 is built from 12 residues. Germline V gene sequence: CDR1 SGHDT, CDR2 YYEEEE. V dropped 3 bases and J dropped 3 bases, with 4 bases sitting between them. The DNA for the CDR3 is TGTGCCAGCAGCTCGTTCAATCAGCCCCAGCATTTT. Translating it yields CASSSFNQPQHF.

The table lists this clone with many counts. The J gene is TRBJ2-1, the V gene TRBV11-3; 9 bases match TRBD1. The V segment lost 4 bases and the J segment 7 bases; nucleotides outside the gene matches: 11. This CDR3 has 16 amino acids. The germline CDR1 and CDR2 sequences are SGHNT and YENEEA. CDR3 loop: CASSWTGTGSSNEQFF. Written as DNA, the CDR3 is TGTGCCAGCAGCTGGACCGGGACAGGGAGTTCTAATGAGCAGTTCTTC.

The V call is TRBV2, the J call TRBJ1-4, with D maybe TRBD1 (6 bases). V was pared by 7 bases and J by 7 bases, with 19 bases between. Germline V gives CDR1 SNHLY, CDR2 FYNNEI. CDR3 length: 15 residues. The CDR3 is CASIAGGRGGEKLFF. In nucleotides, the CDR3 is TGTGCCAGCATCGCGGGGGGCAGGGGTGGTGAAAAACTGTTTTTT.